One and the same sample provided the 3 T cell receptor beta chains below, sequenced in a study of shared clonotypes between healthy human individuals. The method was immunoSEQ multiplex PCR; TCRdb's version includes in-frame clones alone and lacks a portion of them. The sample has hundreds of thousands of clones, over 65% seen once. Sequenced sample: PBMCs. The receptors here all came from a woman aged 40-49 years in good health. Some clones in this sample may be carry-over from other donors' samples.

The chain links TRBV4-2 to TRBJ1-4; D call uncertain. The CDR3 is 15 residues long. Per germline, CDR1 LGHNA and CDR2 YNFKEQ. V lost 3 bases to trimming and J lost 0 bases, with 8 bases between them. CDR3 DNA sequence: TGTGCCAGCAGCCACGACCGGACAACTAATGAAAAACTGTTTTTT. Its translation is CASSHDRTTNEKLFF.

The chain combines TRBV7-9 with TRBJ2-3, with 11 bases fitting TRBD1. The trim removed 3 bases at V and 6 bases at J, leaving 5 bases unmatched. The germline gives CDR1 SEHNR, CDR2 FQNEAQ (reference sequence). The CDR3 is made up of 15 amino acids. CDR3 loop: CASSLGQGVGDTQYF. In DNA form, the CDR3 reads TGTGCCAGCAGCTTGGGACAGGGGGTGGGGGATACGCAGTATTTT. The full variable domain, rest sourced from reference TRBV7-9 and TRBJ2-3, is DTGVSQNPRHKITKRGQNVTFRCDPISEHNRLYWYRQTLGQGPEFLTYFQNEAQLEKSRLLSDRFSAERPKGSFSTLEIQRTEQGDSAMYLCASSLGQGVGDTQYFGPGTRLTVL.

This clone was seen more than once but under ten times. The chain uses TRBV6-5 and TRBJ2-2, with D perhaps TRBD1 (6 bases). CDR1 is MNHEY, CDR2 SVGAGI, per germline. V gave up 0 bases and J gave up 1 base, with 6 bases separating them. The CDR3 runs to 15 residues. The CDR3 protein is CASSYSGQNTGELFF. DNA for the CDR3: TGTGCCAGCAGTTACTCGGGACAGAACACCGGGGAGCTGTTTTTT.